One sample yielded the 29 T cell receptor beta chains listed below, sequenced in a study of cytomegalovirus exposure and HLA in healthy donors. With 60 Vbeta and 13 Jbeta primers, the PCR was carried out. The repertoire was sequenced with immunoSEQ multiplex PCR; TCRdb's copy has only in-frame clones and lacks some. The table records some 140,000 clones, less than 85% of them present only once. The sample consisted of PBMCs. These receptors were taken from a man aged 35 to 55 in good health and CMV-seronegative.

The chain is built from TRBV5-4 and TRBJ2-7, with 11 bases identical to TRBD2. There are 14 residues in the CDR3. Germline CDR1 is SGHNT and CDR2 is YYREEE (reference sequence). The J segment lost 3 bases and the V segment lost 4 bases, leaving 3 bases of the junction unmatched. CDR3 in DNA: TGTGCCAGCAGCCCGACTAGCGGGAACTACGAGCAGTACTTC. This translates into CASSPTSGNYEQYF.

CDR3 region: CASGGRGSTGELFF. In DNA form, the CDR3 reads TGTGCCAGCGGTGGCAGGGGATCGACCGGGGAGCTGTTTTTT. The V call is TRBV7-6, the J call TRBJ2-2; D is possibly TRBD1 (6 bases). The V gene's germline CDR1 is SGHVS and CDR2 FNYEAQ. CDR3 length: 14 amino acids. V lost 8 bases and J 5 bases, leaving 15 bases between the germline ends. Based on the CDR3 plus reference TRBV7-6 and TRBJ2-2, the full variable domain is GAGVSQSPRYKVTKRGQDVALRCDPISGHVSLYWYRQALGQGPEFLTYFNYEAQQDKSGLPNDRFSAERPEGSISTLTIQRTEQRDSAMYRCASGGRGSTGELFFGEGSRLTVL.

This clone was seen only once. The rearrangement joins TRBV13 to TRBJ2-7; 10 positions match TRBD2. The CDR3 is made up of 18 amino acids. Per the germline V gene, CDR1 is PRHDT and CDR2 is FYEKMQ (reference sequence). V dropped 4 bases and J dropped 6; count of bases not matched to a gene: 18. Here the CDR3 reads CASSYTSGNVWGTPEQYF. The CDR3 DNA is TGTGCCAGCAGCTATACTAGCGGGAACGTCTGGGGAACTCCCGAGCAGTACTTC.

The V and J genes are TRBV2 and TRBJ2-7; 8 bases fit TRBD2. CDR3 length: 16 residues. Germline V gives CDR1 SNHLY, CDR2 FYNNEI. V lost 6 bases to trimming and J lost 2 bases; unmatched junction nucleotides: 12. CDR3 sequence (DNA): TGTGCCAGCAGCACTAGCGGCCTCGGGTCCCCCTACGAGCAGTACTTC. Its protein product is CASSTSGLGSPYEQYF. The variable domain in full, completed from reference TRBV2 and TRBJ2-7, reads EPEVTQTPSHQVTQMGQEVILRCVPISNHLYFYWYRQILGQKVEFLVSFYNNEISEKSEIFDDQFSVERPDGSNFTLKIRSTKLEDSAMYFCASSTSGLGSPYEQYFGPGTRLTVT.

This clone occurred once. The CDR3 nucleotides read TGTGCCAGTAGTTTCAGGGCTGGCTACACCTTC. Protein product: CASSFRAGYTF. J is TRBJ1-2 and V is TRBV19; tentatively, D is TRBD1 (5 bases). The germline V and J ends were trimmed by 5 bases and 7 bases, with 8 bases remaining between them. Germline V gives CDR1 LNHDA, CDR2 SQIVND (reference sequence). The CDR3 runs 11 residues.

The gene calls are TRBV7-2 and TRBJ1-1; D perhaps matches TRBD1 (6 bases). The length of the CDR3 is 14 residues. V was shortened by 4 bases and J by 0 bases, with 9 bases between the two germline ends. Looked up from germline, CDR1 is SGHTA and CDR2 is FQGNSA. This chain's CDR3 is CASSWDTVNTEAFF. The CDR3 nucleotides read TGTGCCAGCAGCTGGGACACCGTGAACACTGAAGCTTTCTTT.

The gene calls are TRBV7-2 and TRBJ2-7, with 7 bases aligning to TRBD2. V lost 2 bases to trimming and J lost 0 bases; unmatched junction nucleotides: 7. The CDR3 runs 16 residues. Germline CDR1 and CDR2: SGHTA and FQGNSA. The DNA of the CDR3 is TGTGCCAGCAGCTTATCCCCGCGGGGGTCCTCCTACGAGCAGTACTTC. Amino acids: CASSLSPRGSSYEQYF.

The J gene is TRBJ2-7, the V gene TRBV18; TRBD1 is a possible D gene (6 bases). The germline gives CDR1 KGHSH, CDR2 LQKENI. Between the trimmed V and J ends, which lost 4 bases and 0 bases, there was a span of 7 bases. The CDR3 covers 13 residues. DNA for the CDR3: TGTGCCAGCTCACAGGACAGCTCCTACGAGCAGTACTTC. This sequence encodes CASSQDSSYEQYF.

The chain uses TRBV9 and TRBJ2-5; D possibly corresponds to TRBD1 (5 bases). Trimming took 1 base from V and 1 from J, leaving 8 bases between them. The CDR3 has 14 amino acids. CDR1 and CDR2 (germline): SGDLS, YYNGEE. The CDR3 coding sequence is TGTGCCAGCAGCGTAAGTGGGGCCCAAGAGACCCAGTACTTC. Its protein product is CASSVSGAQETQYF. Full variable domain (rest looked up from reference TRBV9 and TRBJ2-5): DSGVTQTPKHLITATGQRVTLRCSPRSGDLSVYWYQQSLDQGLQFLIQYYNGEERAKGNILERFSAQQFPDLHSELNLSSLELGDSALYFCASSVSGAQETQYFGPGTRLLVL.

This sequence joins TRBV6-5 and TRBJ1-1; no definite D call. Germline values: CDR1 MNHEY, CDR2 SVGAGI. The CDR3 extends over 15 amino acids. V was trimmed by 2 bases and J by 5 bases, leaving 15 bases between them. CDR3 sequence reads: CASSYREGVGTEAFF. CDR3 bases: TGTGCCAGCAGTTACCGCGAGGGAGTAGGAACTGAAGCTTTCTTT.

The CDR3 DNA reads TGTGCCAGCAGCTACCTAGCGGGGGGCATCTACAATGAGCAGTTCTTC. Translating it yields CASSYLAGGIYNEQFF. J is TRBJ2-1 and V is TRBV9; 11 nucleotides line up with TRBD2. V shed 4 bases, J shed 3 bases, and the junction held 6 bases outside the gene matches. CDR3 length: 16 amino acids. Germline-derived CDR1 and CDR2 are SGDLS and YYNGEE.

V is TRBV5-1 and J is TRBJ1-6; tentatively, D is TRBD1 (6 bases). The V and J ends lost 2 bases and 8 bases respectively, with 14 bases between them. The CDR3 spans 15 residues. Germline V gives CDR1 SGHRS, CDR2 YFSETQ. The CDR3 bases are TGCGCCAGCAGCTTTCGGGTACAGGGAGATTCACCCCTCCACTTT. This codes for CASSFRVQGDSPLHF.

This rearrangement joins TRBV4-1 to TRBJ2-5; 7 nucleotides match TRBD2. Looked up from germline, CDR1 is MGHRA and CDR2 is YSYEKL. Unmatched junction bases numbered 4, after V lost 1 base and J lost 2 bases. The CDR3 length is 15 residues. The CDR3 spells CASSQGGGGQETQYF. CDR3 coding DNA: TGCGCCAGCAGCCAAGGGGGCGGGGGTCAAGAGACCCAGTACTTC.

The CDR3 here is CATSSPGQGFGTHYGYTF. For the CDR3, the DNA is TGTGCCACCAGCAGTCCCGGACAGGGATTTGGTACACACTATGGCTACACCTTC. The rearrangement joins TRBV15 to TRBJ1-2, with TRBD1 matching over 8 bases. CDR1 and CDR2 (germline): LNHNV, YYDKDF (reference sequence). The CDR3 is 18 amino acids. Trimming took 3 bases from V and 3 from J; bases not matched to a gene: 15.

The chain's CDR3 is CASSLGGQGEGEQFF. In nucleotides, the CDR3 is TGTGCCAGCAGCTTAGGGGGACAGGGAGAGGGTGAGCAGTTCTTC. The rearrangement uses TRBV11-3 and TRBJ2-1; TRBD1 agrees at 9 bases. V shed 1 base, J shed 9 bases, and the junction held 7 bases outside the gene matches. Germline V CDR1 and CDR2: SGHNT, YENEEA. This CDR3 spans 15 amino acids.

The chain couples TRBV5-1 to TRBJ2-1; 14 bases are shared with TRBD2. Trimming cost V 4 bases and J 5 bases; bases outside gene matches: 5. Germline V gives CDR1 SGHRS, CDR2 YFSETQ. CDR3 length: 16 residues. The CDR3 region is CASSRGTSGGHNEQFF. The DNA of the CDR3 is TGCGCCAGCAGCCGTGGGACTAGCGGGGGTCACAATGAGCAGTTCTTC.

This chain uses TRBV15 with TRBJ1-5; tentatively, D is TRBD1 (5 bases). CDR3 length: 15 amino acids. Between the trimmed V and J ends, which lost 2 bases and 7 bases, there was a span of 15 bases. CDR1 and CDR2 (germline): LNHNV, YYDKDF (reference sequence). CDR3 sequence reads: CATSRQGIFDQPQHF. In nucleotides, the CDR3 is TGTGCCACCAGCAGACAGGGTATTTTTGACCAGCCCCAGCATTTT.

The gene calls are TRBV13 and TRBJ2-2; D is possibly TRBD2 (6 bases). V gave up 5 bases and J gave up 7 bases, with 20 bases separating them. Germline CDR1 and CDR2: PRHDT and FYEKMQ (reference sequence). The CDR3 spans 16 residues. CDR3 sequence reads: CASSPARLAGIGELFF. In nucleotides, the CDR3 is TGTGCCAGCAGCCCAGCGCGGCTGGCGGGAATCGGGGAGCTGTTTTTT.

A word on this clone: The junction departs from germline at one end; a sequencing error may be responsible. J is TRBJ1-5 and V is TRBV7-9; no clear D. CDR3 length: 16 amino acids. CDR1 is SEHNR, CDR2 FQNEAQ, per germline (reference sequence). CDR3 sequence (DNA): TGTTCCAGCAGCACCTACCCAACGGTTAGCAATCAGCCCCAGCATTTT. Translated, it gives CSSSTYPTVSNQPQHF.

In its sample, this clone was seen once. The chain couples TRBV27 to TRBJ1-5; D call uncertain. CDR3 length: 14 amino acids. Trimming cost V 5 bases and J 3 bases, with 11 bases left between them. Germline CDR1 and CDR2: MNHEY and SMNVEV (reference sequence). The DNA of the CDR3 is TGTGCCAGCAGTCTAACCTTCCCCAATCAGCCCCAGCATTTT. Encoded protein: CASSLTFPNQPQHF.

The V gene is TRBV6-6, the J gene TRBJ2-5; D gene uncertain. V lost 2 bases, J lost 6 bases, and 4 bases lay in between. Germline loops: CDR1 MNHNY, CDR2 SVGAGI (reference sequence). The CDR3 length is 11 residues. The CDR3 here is CASSYEQTQYF. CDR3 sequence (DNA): TGTGCCAGCAGTTACGAGCAGACCCAGTACTTC.

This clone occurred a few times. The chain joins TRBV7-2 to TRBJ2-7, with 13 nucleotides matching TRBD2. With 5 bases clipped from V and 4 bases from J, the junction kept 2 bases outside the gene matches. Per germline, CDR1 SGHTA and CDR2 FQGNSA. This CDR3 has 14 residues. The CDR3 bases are TGTGCCAGCAGCCAGACTAGCGGGAGGTACGAGCAGTACTTC. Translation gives CASSQTSGRYEQYF.

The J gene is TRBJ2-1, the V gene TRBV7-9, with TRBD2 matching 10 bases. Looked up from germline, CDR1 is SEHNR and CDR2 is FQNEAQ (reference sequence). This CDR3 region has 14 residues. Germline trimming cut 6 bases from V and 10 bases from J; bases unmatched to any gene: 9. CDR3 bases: TGTGCCAGCAGTCCCGGACTAGCGGTTAGAGAGCAGTTCTTC. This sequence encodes CASSPGLAVREQFF.

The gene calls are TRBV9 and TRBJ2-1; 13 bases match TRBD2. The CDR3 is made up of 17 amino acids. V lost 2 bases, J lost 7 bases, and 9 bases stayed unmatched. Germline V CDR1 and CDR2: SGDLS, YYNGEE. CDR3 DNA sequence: TGTGCCAGCAGCGTGGACCAGGGACTAGCGGGAATGAATGAGCAGTTCTTC. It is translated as CASSVDQGLAGMNEQFF.

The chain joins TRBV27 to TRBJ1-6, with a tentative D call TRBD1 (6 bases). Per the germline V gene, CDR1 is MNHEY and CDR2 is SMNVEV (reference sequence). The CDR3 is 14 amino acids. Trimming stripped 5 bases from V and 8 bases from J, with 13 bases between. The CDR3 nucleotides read TGTGCCAGCAGTCAACAGGGTAGATATTCACCCCTCCACTTT. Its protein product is CASSQQGRYSPLHF.

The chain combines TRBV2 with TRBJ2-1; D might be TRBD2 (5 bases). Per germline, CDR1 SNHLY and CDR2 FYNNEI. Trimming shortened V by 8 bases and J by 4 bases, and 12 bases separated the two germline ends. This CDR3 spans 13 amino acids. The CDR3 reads CASWLAGYNEQFF. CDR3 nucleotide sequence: TGTGCCAGCTGGCTAGCCGGATACAATGAGCAGTTCTTC.

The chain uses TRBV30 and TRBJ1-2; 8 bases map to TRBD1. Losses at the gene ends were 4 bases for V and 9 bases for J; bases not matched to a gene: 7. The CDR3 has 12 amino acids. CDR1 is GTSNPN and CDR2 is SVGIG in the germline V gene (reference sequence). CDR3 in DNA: TGTGCCTGGATCGGACAGGGCGGGAGCTACACCTTC. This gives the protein CAWIGQGGSYTF.

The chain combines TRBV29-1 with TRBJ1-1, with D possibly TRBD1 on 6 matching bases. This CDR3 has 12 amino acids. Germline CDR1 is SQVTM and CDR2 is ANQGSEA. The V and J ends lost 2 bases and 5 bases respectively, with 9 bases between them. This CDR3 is CSVEKGGTEAFF. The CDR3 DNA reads TGCAGCGTTGAAAAGGGGGGGACTGAAGCTTTCTTT.

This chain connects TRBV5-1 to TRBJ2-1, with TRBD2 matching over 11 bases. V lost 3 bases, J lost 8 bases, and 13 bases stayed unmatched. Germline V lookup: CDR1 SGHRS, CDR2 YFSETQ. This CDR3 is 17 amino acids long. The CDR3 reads CASSYTGSGRAGDEQFF. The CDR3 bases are TGCGCCAGCAGCTACACAGGTAGCGGGAGGGCGGGCGATGAGCAGTTCTTC.